The next 22 T cell receptor beta chains were all read from a single sample in a study of blood T cell repertoires in COVID-19. TCRdb's copy holds only in-frame clones and misses some; the assay was immunoSEQ multiplex PCR. The repertoire holds roughly 53,000 clones, about 86% seen once, with around 5% in the top ten. Sequencing was done on a sample of peripheral blood. All receptors derive from a man aged 35-49 years with active COVID-19.

The chain joins TRBV7-3 to TRBJ2-3, with 8 bases lining up with TRBD2. This CDR3 region has 14 residues. V gave up 3 bases and J gave up 5 bases; unmatched junction bases: 4. Germline CDR1 SGHTA, CDR2 FQGTGA. CDR3 sequence reads: CASSFQGLGDTQYF. CDR3 DNA sequence: TGTGCCAGCAGCTTCCAGGGACTAGGAGATACGCAGTATTTT.

This chain connects TRBV5-4 to TRBJ2-2; 12 nucleotides match TRBD2. The CDR3 is made up of 17 amino acids. CDR1 SGHNT and CDR2 YYREEE come from the germline V gene (reference sequence). Unmatched junction bases numbered 4, after V lost 0 bases and J lost 4 bases. The CDR3 region is CASSLASGRAGTGELFF. CDR3 bases: TGTGCCAGCAGCTTGGCTAGCGGGAGGGCTGGCACCGGGGAGCTGTTTTTT. The full variable domain, rest sourced from reference TRBV5-4 and TRBJ2-2, is ETGVTQSPTHLIKTRGQQVTLRCSSQSGHNTVSWYQQALGQGPQFIFQYYREEENGRGNFPPRFSGLQFPNYSSELNVNALELDDSALYLCASSLASGRAGTGELFFGEGSRLTVL.

The V and J genes are TRBV27 and TRBJ1-1; D is ambiguous. Germline values: CDR1 MNHEY, CDR2 SMNVEV (reference sequence). CDR3 size: 13 residues. Trimming left V 3 bases short and J 1 base short, with 6 bases between. In nucleotides, the CDR3 is TGTGCCAGCAGTTTCACCGGGAACACTGAAGCTTTCTTT. It codes for CASSFTGNTEAFF.

This chain connects TRBV5-1 to TRBJ1-2; possible D gene TRBD1, 5 bases. Per germline, CDR1 SGHRS and CDR2 YFSETQ. The CDR3 extends over 14 amino acids. Trimming removed 0 bases at V and 1 base at J, with 7 bases between. In DNA, the CDR3 is TGCGCCAGCAGCTTGGGCAGGGATAACTATGGCTACACCTTC. Protein: CASSLGRDNYGYTF.

This clone has a handful of counts. The chain uses TRBV6-1 and TRBJ1-1, with D uncertain. The V end lost 3 bases, the J end lost 1 base, and 12 bases lay between the germline ends. Looked up from germline, CDR1 is MNHNS and CDR2 is SASEGT. The length of the CDR3 is 15 residues. The CDR3 coding sequence is TGTGCCAGCAGTGATATTCGAGGAGGGAACACTGAAGCTTTCTTT. Translating gives CASSDIRGGNTEAFF.

The chain is built from TRBV28 and TRBJ1-2, with D maybe TRBD1 (5 bases). The CDR3 loop spans 15 amino acids. From germline, CDR1 is MDHEN and CDR2 SYDVKM. Trimming stripped 6 bases from V and 2 bases from J, with 16 bases between. The CDR3 region has the DNA TGTGCCAGCAGCGGAGGGGAGTCTTTAAACTATGGCTACACCTTC. The encoded protein is CASSGGESLNYGYTF.

This clone was detected a few times. The V call is TRBV27, the J call TRBJ1-5, with a possible D match to TRBD1 (5 bases). CDR1 is MNHEY, CDR2 SMNVEV, per germline (reference sequence). V dropped 7 bases and J dropped 1 base, with 11 bases sitting between them. The CDR3 totals 14 residues. CDR3 in amino acids: CASNEAGSNQPQHF. DNA of the CDR3: TGTGCCAGCAACGAGGCAGGGAGCAATCAGCCCCAGCATTTT.

J is TRBJ2-7 and V is TRBV27; 8 bases are a match to TRBD2. V lost 8 bases and J lost 3; bases outside the gene matches: 9. The length of the CDR3 is 14 residues. Germline V gene data show CDR1 as MNHEY and CDR2 as SMNVEV (reference sequence). The CDR3 sequence is CASRTSGHLYEQYF. In DNA form, the CDR3 reads TGTGCCAGCCGCACTAGCGGTCATCTCTACGAGCAGTACTTC.

This clone was recorded only once. CDR3 DNA sequence: TGTGCCAGCAGCTTAAACCCCAGCTCTGGGGCCAACGTCCTGACTTTC. Protein sequence: CASSLNPSSGANVLTF. The chain combines TRBV7-3 with TRBJ2-6; D ambiguous. The length of the CDR3 is 16 residues. V shed 1 base and J shed 0 bases, with 7 bases lying between them. CDR1 SGHTA and CDR2 FQGTGA come from the germline V gene. The variable domain in full, with the rest retrieved from reference TRBV7-3 and TRBJ2-6, is GAGVSQTPSNKVTEKGKYVELRCDPISGHTALYWYRQSLGQGPEFLIYFQGTGAADDSGLPNDRFFAVRPEGSVSTLKIQRTERGDSAVYLCASSLNPSSGANVLTFGAGSRLTVL.

This chain joins TRBV30 and TRBJ2-2; D remains ambiguous. This CDR3 has 15 amino acids. The germline CDR1 and CDR2 sequences are GTSNPN and SVGIG (reference sequence). V was cut by 0 bases and J by 0 bases, with 8 bases left in between. The CDR3 sequence: CAWSVNNPNTGELFF. The CDR3 nucleotides read TGTGCCTGGAGTGTTAACAACCCGAACACCGGGGAGCTGTTTTTT.

This clone has only a few counts. The chain carries TRBV28 and TRBJ1-5; weak D call: TRBD1 (5 bases). V was pared by 7 bases and J by 5 bases, with 12 bases between. The CDR3 is 13 amino acids. Germline V gene data show CDR1 as MDHEN and CDR2 as SYDVKM. The CDR3 here is CASNTQVDQPQHF. The DNA of the CDR3 is TGTGCCAGCAATACACAGGTGGATCAGCCCCAGCATTTT. Looking up the rest from reference TRBV28 and TRBJ1-5 gives the full variable domain: DVKVTQSSRYLVKRTGEKVFLECVQDMDHENMFWYRQDPGLGLRLIYFSYDVKMKEKGDIPEGYSVSREKKERFSLILESASTNQTSMYLCASNTQVDQPQHFGDGTRLSIL.

The rearrangement uses TRBV5-1 and TRBJ2-5, with D possibly matching TRBD2 (6 bases). CDR3 length: 14 amino acids. Looked up from germline, CDR1 is SGHRS and CDR2 is YFSETQ. Trimming took 0 bases from V and 7 from J, leaving 13 bases between them. The CDR3 DNA reads as TGCGCCAGCAGCTTGGGGCCGTTGGGGGGGACCCAGTACTTC. Translated: CASSLGPLGGTQYF.

The chain recombines TRBV9 with TRBJ2-7, with 7 nucleotides matching TRBD1. Germline CDR1 SGDLS, CDR2 YYNGEE. The J segment lost 1 base and the V segment lost 0 bases, leaving 4 bases of the junction unmatched. The CDR3 has 15 amino acids. The CDR3 DNA sequence: TGTGCCAGCAGCGTAGGGTGGGACAGTTCCTACGAGCAGTACTTC. Its protein is CASSVGWDSSYEQYF.

The chain carries TRBV11-2 and TRBJ1-2; 7 nucleotides match TRBD1. Germline-derived CDR1 and CDR2 are SGHAT and FQNNGV. V shed 1 base, J shed 4 bases, and the junction held 6 bases outside the gene matches. The CDR3 has 15 amino acids. CDR3 region: CASSLAGQAVYGYTF. In DNA form, the CDR3 reads TGTGCCAGCAGCTTAGCCGGACAGGCCGTCTATGGCTACACCTTC.

The chain links TRBV5-8 to TRBJ2-1; TRBD2 is a possible D gene (6 bases). Per the germline V gene, CDR1 is SGHTS and CDR2 is YDEGEE. V was cut by 1 base and J by 7 bases, with 21 bases left in between. The CDR3 totals 17 residues. As DNA, the CDR3 is TGTGCCAGCAGCTTGTATATGGGACTCCGCGGGGTGAATGAGCAGTTCTTC. This encodes CASSLYMGLRGVNEQFF.

This clone showed up just a few times. The V and J genes are TRBV7-6 and TRBJ2-7, with 9 nucleotides matching TRBD1. CDR3 size: 14 residues. V shed 5 bases, J shed 3 bases, and the junction held 5 bases outside the gene matches. The V gene's germline CDR1 is SGHVS and CDR2 FNYEAQ. In nucleotides, the CDR3 is TGTGCCAGCAGCCCGCCGGGACAGGGCTACGAGCAGTACTTC. Its protein product is CASSPPGQGYEQYF.

The genes are TRBV2 and TRBJ2-1; 11 nucleotides align to TRBD2. V lost 7 bases, J lost 7 bases, and 6 bases stayed unmatched. Looked up from germline, CDR1 is SNHLY and CDR2 is FYNNEI. The CDR3 runs 14 residues. The CDR3 region is CASTGTSGTNEQFF. CDR3 nucleotide sequence: TGTGCCAGCACCGGGACTAGCGGTACAAATGAGCAGTTCTTC.

This clone was observed a single time. V is TRBV18 and J is TRBJ1-1; no definite D call. Trimming pared 0 bases from V and 10 bases from J, leaving 12 bases between. The CDR3 is made up of 13 amino acids. Germline loops: CDR1 KGHSH, CDR2 LQKENI. This chain's CDR3 is CASSPPRDYVAFF. As DNA, the CDR3 is TGTGCCAGCTCACCACCGAGAGACTATGTAGCTTTCTTT.

The gene calls are TRBV27 and TRBJ2-7, with D perhaps TRBD2 (7 bases). The CDR3 is made up of 15 amino acids. The V gene lost 8 bases and the J gene lost 3 bases, with 20 bases spanning the gap. The germline V gene has CDR1 MNHEY and CDR2 SMNVEV (reference sequence). CDR3 loop: CASRGAGVRLYEQYF. CDR3 DNA: TGTGCCAGCCGGGGGGCGGGAGTTAGACTCTACGAGCAGTACTTC.

The chain uses TRBV9 and TRBJ2-7; 7 bases are a match to TRBD1. The ends lost 0 bases at V and 3 bases at J; junction bases unmatched: 6. From germline, CDR1 is SGDLS and CDR2 YYNGEE. There are 15 residues in the CDR3. CDR3 sequence reads: CASSVGNRDSYEQYF. The CDR3 bases are TGTGCCAGCAGCGTAGGGAACCGGGACAGCTACGAGCAGTACTTC.

The CDR3 protein is CASSKTDRGVNQPQHF. For the CDR3, the DNA is TGTGCCAGCAGTAAGACTGACAGGGGGGTCAATCAGCCCCAGCATTTT. The rearrangement links TRBV27 to TRBJ1-5, with 9 positions matching TRBD1. This CDR3 contains 16 residues. Losses at the gene ends were 5 bases for V and 3 bases for J; bases not matched to a gene: 8. In germline, CDR1 is MNHEY, CDR2 SMNVEV (reference sequence).

This clone has more than one count but fewer than ten. This chain uses TRBV25-1 with TRBJ2-1, with 8 bases that match TRBD2. The CDR3 length is 16 residues. Germline trimming cut 4 bases from V and 7 bases from J; bases unmatched to any gene: 12. CDR1 and CDR2 (germline): MGHDK, SYGVNS. The CDR3: CASSAVGLVRGNEQFF. The CDR3 nucleotides are TGTGCCAGCAGTGCGGTGGGACTAGTGCGAGGTAATGAGCAGTTCTTC.